Listed below are T cell receptor beta chains from one sample, sequenced in a study of shared clonotypes between healthy human individuals. Assay: immunoSEQ multiplex PCR; the TCRdb copy retains only in-frame clones and omits some. The table includes fewer than 3 million clones, around 90% detected once. Sequencing was carried out using naive CD4+ T cells from PBMCs. The receptors shown here come from a man younger than 35 in good health. Some clones in this sample may be carry-over from other donors' samples. The CDR3 runs from the conserved cysteine through the conserved F or W. Fields, in order: D gene, clone size, V gene, J gene, CDR3 protein, CDR3 DNA. A D gene is named only where the DNA matches it firmly. A clone size is listed for some rows: how often the clone was seen (once, few, many), or a class if it is expanded.

-,once,TRBV9,TRBJ1-4,CASSESARMHNEKLFF,TGTGCCAGCAGCGAAAGCGCGAGGATGCATAATGAAAAACTGTTTTTT
-,-,TRBV19,TRBJ2-3,CASSIYGGDTQYF,TGTGCCAGTAGTATATATGGGGGAGATACGCAGTATTTT
-,-,TRBV30,TRBJ1-1,CAWTSRGRALPEAFF,TGTGCCTGGACCTCCAGAGGGAGAGCTCTCCCTGAAGCTTTCTTT
-,-,TRBV15,TRBJ2-7,CATSRDQGTVYEQYF,TGTGCCACCAGCAGAGATCAAGGCACCGTCTACGAGCAGTACTTC
TRBD1,-,TRBV4-2,TRBJ1-2,CASSQDRLEGAGGYTF,TGTGCCAGCAGCCAAGATCGTCTGGAGGGGGCCGGGGGCTACACCTTC
-,-,TRBV6-5,TRBJ2-5,CASSQLTTGGETQYF,TGTGCCAGCAGTCAACTTACGACGGGTGGAGAGACCCAGTACTTC
-,-,TRBV6-1,TRBJ2-2,CASHHTGELFF,TGTGCCAGCCACCACACCGGGGAGCTGTTTTTT
-,-,TRBV27,TRBJ1-1,CASTLRVNTEAFF,TGTGCCAGCACCTTGAGGGTGAACACTGAAGCTTTCTTT
TRBD2,-,TRBV7-9,TRBJ2-1,CASSPHRGREYNEQFF,TGTGCCAGCAGCCCCCACCGCGGGAGGGAATACAATGAGCAGTTCTTC
-,-,TRBV21-1,TRBJ1-3,CASSNQGSGNTIYF,TGTGCCAGCAGCAATCAGGGTTCTGGAAACACCATATATTTT
TRBD1,-,TRBV2,TRBJ2-1,CASRPYGTGSNEQFF,TGTGCCAGCAGACCTTACGGGACAGGGTCAAATGAGCAGTTCTTC
-,-,TRBV5-5,TRBJ1-1,CASSLFEGSGEAFF,TGTGCCAGCAGCTTGTTCGAGGGCTCCGGTGAAGCTTTCTTT
-,-,TRBV6-6,TRBJ1-4,CASSYPRGAVNEKLFF,TGTGCCAGCAGTTACCCTAGAGGGGCCGTTAATGAAAAACTGTTTTTT
-,few,TRBV7-9,TRBJ1-1,CASSLEGGGRTEAFF,TGTGCCAGCAGCTTAGAGGGCGGGGGGCGCACTGAAGCTTTCTTT
TRBD1,-,TRBV7-8,TRBJ2-6,CASSLGTGQGAAGANVLTF,TGTGCCAGCAGCTTAGGAACAGGACAGGGGGCGGCTGGGGCCAACGTCCTGACTTTC
-,-,TRBV28,TRBJ1-2,CASSRGRAGGYGYTF,TGTGCCAGCAGTCGCGGGAGGGCCGGGGGCTATGGCTACACCTTC
-,-,TRBV5-1,TRBJ1-1,CASSLLQGGTEAFF,TGCGCCAGCAGCTTGCTTCAGGGTGGCACTGAAGCTTTCTTT
-,-,TRBV7-9,TRBJ1-1,CASSLGQGRAEAFF,TGTGCCAGCAGCTTAGGTCAGGGGAGGGCTGAAGCTTTCTTT
TRBD1,-,TRBV5-1,TRBJ1-2,CASTVDRAPINGYTF,TGCGCCAGCACCGTCGACAGGGCCCCGATTAACGGCTACACCTTC
TRBD1,-,TRBV11-2,TRBJ2-1,CASSSDRVNEQFF,TGTGCCAGCAGCTCGGACAGGGTTAATGAGCAGTTCTTC
-,-,TRBV5-5,TRBJ2-2,CASSLPGGAGELFF,TGTGCCAGCAGCCTCCCGGGGGGCGCTGGGGAGCTGTTTTTT
-,-,TRBV5-8,TRBJ2-3,CASSLIQGIPDTQYF,TGTGCCAGCAGCTTGATACAGGGAATCCCAGATACGCAGTATTTT
TRBD2,-,TRBV5-1,TRBJ2-2,CASSLVLAGEANTGELFF,TGCGCCAGCAGCTTGGTACTAGCGGGAGAAGCGAACACCGGGGAGCTGTTTTTT
TRBD2,-,TRBV5-1,TRBJ2-1,CASSLGGLAVYNEQFF,TGCGCCAGCAGCTTGGGGGGACTAGCGGTTTACAATGAGCAGTTCTTC
TRBD2,-,TRBV7-2,TRBJ2-7,CASSWGLAEPYEQYF,TGTGCCAGCAGCTGGGGACTAGCGGAGCCCTACGAGCAGTACTTC
-,-,TRBV4-1,TRBJ2-1,CASSQGSVGAHYNEQFF,TGCGCCAGCAGCCAAGGCAGCGTCGGAGCCCACTACAATGAGCAGTTCTTC
-,-,TRBV27,TRBJ2-2,CASSYPNTGELFF,TGTGCCAGCAGTTACCCGAACACCGGGGAGCTGTTTTTT
-,-,TRBV9,TRBJ2-5,CASSAGHYGETQYF,TGTGCCAGCAGCGCAGGACACTATGGTGAGACCCAGTACTTC
-,-,TRBV7-9,TRBJ2-7,CASSLGKGGRKTYEQYF,TGTGCCAGCAGCTTAGGGAAGGGAGGTCGTAAAACCTACGAGCAGTACTTC
-,-,TRBV5-1,TRBJ2-7,CASSGGATEQYF,TGCGCCAGCAGCGGCGGGGCCACCGAGCAGTACTTC
-,-,TRBV9,TRBJ1-2,CASSGGPTVLYGYTF,TGTGCCAGCAGCGGTGGGCCGACAGTTTTATATGGCTACACCTTC
-,-,TRBV18,TRBJ1-5,CASSPVVLQAYQPQHF,TGTGCCAGCTCACCCGTAGTATTACAGGCATATCAGCCCCAGCATTTT
TRBD1,-,TRBV7-9,TRBJ2-3,CASSSGQGRADTQYF,TGTGCCAGCAGCTCGGGACAGGGAAGGGCAGATACGCAGTATTTT
-,-,TRBV23-1,TRBJ1-4,CASSQSAGSNEKLFF,TGCGCCAGCAGTCAATCGGCAGGTTCAAATGAAAAACTGTTTTTT
-,-,TRBV28,TRBJ2-7,CASSLSFKQYF,TGTGCCAGCAGTTTATCCTTCAAGCAGTACTTC
-,-,TRBV6-1,TRBJ2-7,CASSRDTTYEQYF,TGTGCCAGCAGCCGGGACACCACCTACGAGCAGTACTTC
-,-,TRBV15,TRBJ1-2,CATSRPRDTGYGYTF,TGTGCCACCAGCCGACCTCGGGACACGGGCTATGGCTACACCTTC
TRBD2,-,TRBV5-1,TRBJ2-7,CASSLQTSGREAGYEQYF,TGCGCCAGCAGCTTACAGACTAGCGGGAGGGAGGCGGGCTACGAGCAGTACTTC
-,-,TRBV28,TRBJ1-1,CASSSGEGTEAFF,TGTGCCAGCAGTTCAGGGGAAGGAACTGAAGCTTTCTTT
TRBD2,-,TRBV4-1,TRBJ2-1,CASSQDRGSGRTTEQFF,TGCGCCAGCAGCCAAGATAGGGGAAGCGGGAGGACAACTGAGCAGTTCTTC
-,-,TRBV5-1,TRBJ2-3,CASSLVLGTDTQYF,TGCGCCAGCAGCTTGGTCCTGGGCACAGATACGCAGTATTTT
-,-,TRBV27,TRBJ2-7,CASSDRSSYEQYF,TGTGCCAGCAGCGACAGGAGTTCCTACGAGCAGTACTTC
TRBD2,-,TRBV5-1,TRBJ2-3,CASSFLASGNTDTQYF,TGCGCCAGCAGCTTCCTTGCTAGCGGGAACACAGATACGCAGTATTTT
-,-,TRBV30,TRBJ1-2,CAWSVVLSVRGYTF,TGTGCCTGGAGTGTCGTTTTGAGTGTGAGAGGCTACACCTTC
TRBD2,-,TRBV12-5,TRBJ2-5,CASGASGGPGTQYF,TGTGCTAGTGGTGCCTCGGGAGGCCCAGGGACCCAGTACTTC
-,-,TRBV28,TRBJ2-3,CASSSAGKTDTQYF,TGTGCCAGCAGTTCGGCAGGGAAGACAGATACGCAGTATTTT
-,-,TRBV27,TRBJ2-6,CASSLSGVGNGANVLTF,TGTGCCAGCAGTTTATCGGGGGTGGGGAATGGGGCCAACGTCCTGACTTTC
-,-,TRBV6-4,TRBJ2-4,CASTPRTGRAAKNIQYF,TGTGCCAGCACACCCAGGACGGGGCGGGCGGCCAAAAACATTCAGTACTTC
TRBD2,-,TRBV4-2,TRBJ2-3,CASSPLAGVFSNTQYF,TGTGCCAGCAGCCCTCTAGCGGGAGTCTTTTCTAATACGCAGTATTTT
-,few,TRBV7-9,TRBJ1-1,CASSLDSAGAAFF,TGTGCCAGCAGCTTAGATTCGGCAGGGGCGGCTTTCTTT
-,-,TRBV28,TRBJ2-7,CASSPTTSDSYEQYF,TGTGCCAGCAGCCCAACCACCTCCGATTCCTACGAGCAGTACTTC
-,-,TRBV6-5,TRBJ2-7,CASSPLREGYEQYF,TGTGCCAGCAGCCCATTGAGAGAGGGCTACGAGCAGTACTTC
-,-,TRBV7-9,TRBJ2-6,CASSWDLGAGANVLTF,TGTGCCAGCAGCTGGGACCTGGGTGCTGGGGCCAACGTCCTGACTTTC
-,-,TRBV5-1,TRBJ2-3,CASSLPGDFASRWENTQYF,TGCGCCAGCAGCCTACCGGGGGACTTTGCGAGTCGCTGGGAGAATACGCAGTATTTT